This T cell receptor beta chain emerged from a study of cytomegalovirus exposure and HLA in healthy donors. 13 Jbeta primers and 60 Vbeta primers were used for the PCR. Using immunoSEQ multiplex PCR, the repertoire was profiled, and TCRdb retains in-frame clones only, with some absent. Reported are 55,000 to 85,000 clones; the ten largest clones contain roughly 1.7%. CDR3 length equals 16 residues. CDR1 and CDR2 (germline): SGHAT, FQNNGV. The trim removed 4 bases at V and 3 bases at J, leaving 9 bases unmatched. This chain links TRBV11-2 with TRBJ1-2; 9 bases are shared with TRBD1. Sequenced input: PBMCs. The sequence was obtained from a woman aged 30 to 39 in good health and CMV-seronegative. Here the CDR3 DNA reads TGTGCCAGCAGCTCTATCGTCGGACAGGGGCACTATGGCTACACCTTC. Encoded protein: CASSSIVGQGHYGYTF.